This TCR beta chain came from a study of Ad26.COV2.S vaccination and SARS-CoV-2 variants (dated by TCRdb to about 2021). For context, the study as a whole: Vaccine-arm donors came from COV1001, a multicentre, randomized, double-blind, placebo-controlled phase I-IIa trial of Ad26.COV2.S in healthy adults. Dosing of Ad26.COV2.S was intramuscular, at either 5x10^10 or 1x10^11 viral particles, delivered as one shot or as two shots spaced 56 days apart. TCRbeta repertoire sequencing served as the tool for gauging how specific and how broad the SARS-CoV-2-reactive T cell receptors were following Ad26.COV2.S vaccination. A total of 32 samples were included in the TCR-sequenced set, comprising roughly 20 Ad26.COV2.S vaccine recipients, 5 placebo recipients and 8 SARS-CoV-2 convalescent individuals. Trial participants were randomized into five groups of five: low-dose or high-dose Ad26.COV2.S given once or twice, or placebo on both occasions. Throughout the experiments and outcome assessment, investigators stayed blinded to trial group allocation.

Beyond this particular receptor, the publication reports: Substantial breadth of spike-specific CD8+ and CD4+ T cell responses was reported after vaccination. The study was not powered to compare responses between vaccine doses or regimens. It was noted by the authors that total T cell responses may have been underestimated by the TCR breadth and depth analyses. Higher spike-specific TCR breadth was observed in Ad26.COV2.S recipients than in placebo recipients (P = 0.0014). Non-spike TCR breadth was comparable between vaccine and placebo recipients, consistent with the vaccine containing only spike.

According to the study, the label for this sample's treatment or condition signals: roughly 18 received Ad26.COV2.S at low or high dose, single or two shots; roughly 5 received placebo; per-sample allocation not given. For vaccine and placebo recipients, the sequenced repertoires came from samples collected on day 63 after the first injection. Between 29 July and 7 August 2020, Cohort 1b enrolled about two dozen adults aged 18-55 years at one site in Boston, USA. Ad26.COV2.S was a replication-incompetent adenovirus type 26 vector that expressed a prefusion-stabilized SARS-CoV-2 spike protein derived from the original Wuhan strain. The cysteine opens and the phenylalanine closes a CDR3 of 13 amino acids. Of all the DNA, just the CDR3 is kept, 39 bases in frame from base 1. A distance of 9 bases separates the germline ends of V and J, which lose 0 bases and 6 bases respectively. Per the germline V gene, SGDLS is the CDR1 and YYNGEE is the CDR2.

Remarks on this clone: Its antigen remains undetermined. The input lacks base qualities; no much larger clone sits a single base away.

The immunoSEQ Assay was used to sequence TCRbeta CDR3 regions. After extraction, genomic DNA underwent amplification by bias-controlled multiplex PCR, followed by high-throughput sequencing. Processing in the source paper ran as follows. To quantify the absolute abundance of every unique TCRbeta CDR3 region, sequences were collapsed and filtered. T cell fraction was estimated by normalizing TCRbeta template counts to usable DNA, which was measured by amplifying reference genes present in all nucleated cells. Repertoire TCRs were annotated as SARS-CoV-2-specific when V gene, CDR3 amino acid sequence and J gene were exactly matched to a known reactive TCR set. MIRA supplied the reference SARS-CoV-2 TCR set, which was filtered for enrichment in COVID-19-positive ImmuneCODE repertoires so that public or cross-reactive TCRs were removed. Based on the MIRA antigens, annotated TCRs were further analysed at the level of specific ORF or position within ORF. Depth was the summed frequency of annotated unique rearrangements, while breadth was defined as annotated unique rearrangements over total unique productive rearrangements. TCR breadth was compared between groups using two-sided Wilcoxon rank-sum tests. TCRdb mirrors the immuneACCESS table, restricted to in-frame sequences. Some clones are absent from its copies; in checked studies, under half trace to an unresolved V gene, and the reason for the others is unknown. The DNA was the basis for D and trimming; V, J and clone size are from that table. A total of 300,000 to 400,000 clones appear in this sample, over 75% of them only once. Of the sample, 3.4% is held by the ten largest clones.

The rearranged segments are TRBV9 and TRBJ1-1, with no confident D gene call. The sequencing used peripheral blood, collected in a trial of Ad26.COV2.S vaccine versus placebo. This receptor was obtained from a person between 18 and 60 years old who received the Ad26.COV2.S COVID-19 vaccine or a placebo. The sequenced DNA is TGTGCCAGCAGCGTAGGTGGAGGGTCTGAAGCTTTCTTT. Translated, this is CASSVGGGSEAFF.